These 24 T cell receptor beta chains share one sample of origin, sequenced in a study of CXCR3-negative and CXCR3-positive naive CD8 T cells. For these receptors, no antigen is known. Study-wide results and limits: Hydrophobicity was higher for TRB CDR3s found in CXCR3-positive naive cells than in CXCR3-negative naive cells.

With UMI labels, 5' RACE was used to prepare the TRB cDNA libraries. TCRdb reprocessed the 5' RACE reads and reports one entry per CDR3 protein, with no DNA. Its table records 84,000 or so distinct CDR3 sequences. Sequencing used naive CXCR3+ CD8+ T cells from blood. The subset: CD45RO-CCR7+CD27+CD95- naive CD8+ T cells expressing CXCR3 (TNR3+). These receptors originate from a human donor in good health. Some clones in this sample may be carry-over from other donors' samples.

The gene calls are TRBV7-2 and TRBJ1-2. Germline V gene data show CDR1 as SGHTA and CDR2 as FQGNSA. The CDR3 spans 13 residues. The CDR3 sequence is CASSSSYAHGYTF.

This chain uses TRBV5-1 with TRBJ2-1; TCRdb names TRBD2, which stays unverified in the absence of DNA. Germline lookup yields CDR1 SGHRS and CDR2 YFSETQ. The CDR3 consists of 18 residues. This chain's CDR3 is CASSLADLGPFSYNEQFF. The full variable domain, rest sourced from reference TRBV5-1 and TRBJ2-1, is KAGVTQTPRYLIKTRGQQVTLSCSPISGHRSVSWYQQTPGQGLQFLFEYFSETQRNKGNFPGRFSGRQFSNSRSEMNVSTLELGDSALYLCASSLADLGPFSYNEQFFGPGTRLTVL.

V usage is TRBV6-5 and J usage is TRBJ2-1; the D gene TCRdb calls, TRBD2, cannot be checked with no DNA. The CDR3 consists of 17 residues. The germline gives CDR1 MNHEY, CDR2 SVGAGI. CDR3 in amino acids: CASSEGLAGGPNNEQFF.

J is TRBJ1-5 and V is TRBV28; TCRdb's D call of TRBD1 is untestable without DNA. The CDR3 sequence is 14 residues long. Germline values: CDR1 MDHEN, CDR2 SYDVKM. CDR3 residues: CASSLSGLNQPQHF.

V gene TRBV27 combines with J gene TRBJ2-2. CDR1 and CDR2 from the germline V gene are MNHEY and SMNVEV (reference sequence). CDR3 length: 12 amino acids. The CDR3 here is CASSFPTGELFF.

J is TRBJ2-7 and V is TRBV9; the D call from TCRdb, TRBD1, cannot be confirmed without DNA. The CDR3 spans 16 residues. From germline, CDR1 is SGDLS and CDR2 YYNGEE. The CDR3: CASSVADRESSYEQYF.

The chain combines TRBV28 with TRBJ2-7; the TRBD1 assignment by TCRdb is unverifiable without DNA. Germline V gene lookup returns CDR1 MDHEN and CDR2 SYDVKM. The CDR3 extends over 14 amino acids. Here the CDR3 reads CASSLDSAGYEQYF.

The rearrangement links TRBV20-1 to TRBJ2-7. The V gene's germline CDR1 is DFQATT and CDR2 SNEGSKA (reference sequence). The CDR3 has 14 residues. The CDR3 protein is CSAISYGDSYEQYF.

This chain connects TRBV6-1 to TRBJ2-7; without DNA, the TCRdb call of TRBD1 cannot be checked. The CDR3 is 15 residues long. From germline, CDR1 is MNHNS and CDR2 SASEGT. CDR3 residues: CASSYETGGEFEQYF.

This chain connects TRBV9 to TRBJ2-1. CDR1 and CDR2 from the germline V gene are SGDLS and YYNGEE. The length of the CDR3 is 15 residues. The CDR3 region is CASRVDGTTNNEQFF. The full variable domain, completed using reference TRBV9 and TRBJ2-1, is DSGVTQTPKHLITATGQRVTLRCSPRSGDLSVYWYQQSLDQGLQFLIQYYNGEERAKGNILERFSAQQFPDLHSELNLSSLELGDSALYFCASRVDGTTNNEQFFGPGTRLTVL.

V usage is TRBV28 and J usage is TRBJ2-1; without DNA, the TCRdb call of TRBD1 cannot be checked. The CDR3 totals 13 residues. CDR1 is MDHEN and CDR2 is SYDVKM in the germline V gene. The chain's CDR3 is CASSGPGGNEQFF. The complete variable domain, with remaining parts taken from reference TRBV28 and TRBJ2-1, reads DVKVTQSSRYLVKRTGEKVFLECVQDMDHENMFWYRQDPGLGLRLIYFSYDVKMKEKGDIPEGYSVSREKKERFSLILESASTNQTSMYLCASSGPGGNEQFFGPGTRLTVL.

The rearrangement joins TRBV6-2 or TRBV6-3 to TRBJ2-1; TCRdb's D call, TRBD2, is unchecked because there is no DNA. Germline lookup yields CDR1 MNHEY and CDR2 SVGEGT. The CDR3 consists of 14 residues. The chain's CDR3 is CASSYSFDSGEQFF.

The genes are TRBV4-1 and TRBJ2-7; without DNA, the TCRdb call of TRBD2 cannot be checked. The CDR3 is 17 residues long. CDR1 is MGHRA, CDR2 YSYEKL, per germline. This chain's CDR3 is CASSLSRGGPQDYEQYF.

The J gene is TRBJ2-1, the V gene TRBV27; TCRdb calls TRBD2, which cannot be checked without DNA. CDR3 size: 18 residues. Germline assignment: CDR1 MNHEY and CDR2 SMNVEV (reference sequence). The CDR3 reads CASSLFVGSGGAGTEQFF.

The rearrangement uses TRBV12-3 or TRBV12-4 and TRBJ2-2; the TCRdb call, TRBD1, lacks DNA for checking. This CDR3 is built from 14 residues. CDR3 region: CASSPGENTGELFF.

V gene TRBV28 combines with J gene TRBJ2-1; the TRBD1 assignment by TCRdb is unverifiable without DNA. The length of the CDR3 is 14 residues. Germline-derived CDR1 and CDR2 are MDHEN and SYDVKM. The CDR3 sequence is CASSFSGGNNEQFF.

The CDR3 region is CSVEGLGSADTQYF. This rearrangement joins TRBV29-1 to TRBJ2-3; with no DNA, the TCRdb D assignment of TRBD2 cannot be verified. Germline V lookup: CDR1 SQVTM, CDR2 ANQGSEA. The CDR3 length is 14 residues.

V gene TRBV5-1 combines with J gene TRBJ1-4. The CDR3 consists of 15 residues. Germline V lookup: CDR1 SGHRS, CDR2 YFSETQ. The CDR3 sequence: CASREEVATNEKLFF.

This chain joins TRBV29-1 and TRBJ2-1. Germline V gives CDR1 SQVTM, CDR2 ANQGSEA. The CDR3 loop spans 11 amino acids. The CDR3 is CSVQASHEQFF.

The gene calls are TRBV29-1 and TRBJ2-7. Germline V CDR1 and CDR2: SQVTM, ANQGSEA. This CDR3 is built from 11 residues. CDR3 amino acids: CSAKNFDEQYF.

The chain combines TRBV13 with TRBJ2-1. This CDR3 has 13 residues. In germline, CDR1 is PRHDT, CDR2 FYEKMQ (reference sequence). The CDR3: CASSLSYLEEQFF.

This chain links TRBV29-1 with TRBJ2-2; TCRdb designates TRBD2, a call that cannot be tested without DNA. The CDR3 is 16 residues long. Germline V gene data show CDR1 as SQVTM and CDR2 as ANQGSEA. CDR3 region: CSVIIGAGTNTGELFF.

The rearrangement uses TRBV6-6 and TRBJ2-1; no DNA is available, so the TRBD1 call from TCRdb remains unchecked. CDR3 length: 15 amino acids. CDR1 and CDR2 (germline): MNHNY, SVGAGI (reference sequence). CDR3 protein: CASSYQGSSYNEQFF.

This chain uses TRBV29-1 with TRBJ1-2. The germline V gene has CDR1 SQVTM and CDR2 ANQGSEA. The CDR3 totals 12 residues. Here the CDR3 reads CSVDEFSYGYTF.